This T cell receptor beta chain was documented in a study of blood T cell repertoires in COVID-19. Turning to the study itself: Sites across the United States, Italy and Spain contributed samples from acute and convalescent COVID-19. T cells, B-cell-depleted T cells, or PBMCs supplied cDNA or gDNA.

The V segment lost 7 bases and the J segment 3 bases; nucleotides outside the gene matches: 5. This CDR3 is 14 amino acids long. Germline V gene sequence: CDR1 MNHEY, CDR2 SVGAGI. Per the authors' pipeline: How many nucleated cells were present was estimated from reference gene primer amplification. Sequenced by immunoSEQ multiplex PCR; TCRdb stores in-frame clones only, minus some. Clone size and the V and J calls come from that table; the DNA yielded D and trimming. The profile shows 300,000 to 400,000 clones, around 86% of them singletons. The clonotype was recovered from a human donor in a cohort sampled during active COVID-19. Source material: peripheral blood. The chain uses TRBV6-5 and TRBJ2-1; 8 bases line up with TRBD2. This CDR3 is CASTRTSGYNEQFF. CDR3 coding DNA: TGTGCCAGCACCCGAACTAGCGGCTACAATGAGCAGTTCTTC.